This T cell receptor (beta chain) was identified in a study of OX40 agonist ivuxolimab in advanced cancers. Whole-study context: The eligibility criteria allowed prior anti-PD-1, anti-PD-L1 or anti-CTLA-4 therapy, and 30% to 45% had some. Points from the study as a whole: CD8+ T cells showed, on average, more clonal expansion than CD4+ cells. In the 0.1 to 3.0 mg/kg range, CD4+ and CD8+ blood T cells had expanded clonally by week 6.

With respect to this clone: Its antigen is still unknown.

Patients who had autoimmune disease history or got systemic immunosuppression were left out. Sequencing used immunoSEQ multiplex PCR; TCRdb keeps in-frame clones, though not all of them. The data contain some 71,000 clones, around 82% of them singletons. The CDR3 contains 15 residues. Per the germline V gene, CDR1 is MGHRA and CDR2 is YSYEKL. The ends were cut back, 2 bases at V and 6 bases at J, with 14 bases in the middle. Specimen: CD4+ or CD8+ T cells sorted from blood, collected in a trial of the OX40 agonist ivuxolimab. This sequence joins TRBV4-1 and TRBJ1-5, with D unresolved. This TCR was sampled from an adult with an advanced solid tumor such as melanoma, head and neck, liver or kidney cancer. CDR3: CASSQPSVSSQPQHF. CDR3 coding DNA: TGCGCCAGCAGCCAACCTTCCGTCAGTAGTCAGCCCCAGCATTTT.